Sequencing of this TCR beta chain was carried out in a study of regulatory T cells in long-lasting Graves disease (TCRdb year 2021). General notes on the study: Antithyroid drugs had been taken for less than 3 months by newly diagnosed Graves' disease patients. This study used TCR sequencing and RNA sequencing of peripheral blood to compare persistent Graves' disease patients against newly diagnosed Graves' disease patients. The study was registered as a clinical trial and conducted in China. TCR sequencing covered around 13 persistent and 20 or so newly diagnosed Graves' disease patients, some 35 samples in total. Beyond this particular receptor, the publication reports: Patients with persistent disease shared more public clonotypes (about 2,900) than newly diagnosed patients did (nearly 1,000). Persistent disease showed preferential use of TRBV28, TRBJ1-2 and TRBJ2-5, whereas newly diagnosed disease favored TRBV20-1 and TRBJ2-1. Sequencing and analysis were restricted to the TCR beta chain. The study examined only peripheral blood because the primary lesion, thyroid tissue, could not be accessed. As a limitation, the authors acknowledged that the small sample size may reduce accuracy. Compared with newly diagnosed patients, patients with persistent Graves' disease had lower TCR Shannon entropy and fewer highly expanded clones, which suggests clonal expansion.

Per the germline V gene, MGHRA is the CDR1 and YSYEKL is the CDR2. The cysteine opens and the phenylalanine closes a CDR3 of 15 amino acids. The kept DNA is CDR3 alone, 45 bases in frame from the first base. V sheds 4 bases and J sheds 2 bases, leaving 9 bases between their ends. This clonotype was seen only a few times. The antigen it binds to is not known. It has no much larger one-base neighbor in the sample; base qualities were not kept. Library construction relied on multiplex PCR. The instrument was an Illumina HiSeq 4000. CDR3 regions were amplified by Arm-PCR with iRepertoire HTBI primers to construct TCR beta libraries. Before sequencing, the PCR products underwent gel purification. The source study handled its data this way. Gene usage analysis of CDR3 amino acid clonotypes used the 62 TRBV and 14 to 15 TRBJ segments found across samples. COPE and FqMerger were used to merge filtered high-quality paired reads into contigs. BLAST was used to align contigs to the IMGT TRBV, TRBD and TRBJ reference genes, and CDR3 was defined following IMGT. Any clonotype with a frequency above 0.1% was counted as a highly expanded clone. Shannon entropy was used to measure repertoire diversity, and the Gini coefficient was used to measure V-J evenness. A clonotype was considered public if more than one individual shared it. Through fastp at Q25 and MiXCR, TCRdb rebuilt clones from the public reads, retaining in-frame beta chains. Merged by CDR3 protein, the rows form single entries marked with the most common genes and DNA. These V and J calls derive from TCRdb rather than the authors' analysis. Present in this sample are fewer than 650,000 distinct CDR3 sequences, 16% of which were seen just once. The ten largest clones represent about 20% of the sample.

Sample time point, as interpreted from the label and publication: newly diagnosed GD, antithyroid drugs for less than 3 months. For both TCR sequencing and RNA sequencing, RNA was extracted from PBMCs in TRIzol. The diagnosis of Graves' disease followed American Thyroid Association guidelines. Patients were recruited from an endocrinology department in Xi'an, China. Each patient gave approximately 10 milliliters of peripheral blood, collected in an EDTA anticoagulant tube. Ficoll Paque Plus density gradient separation was used to isolate PBMCs, and no additional T cell sorting was done. An Agilent 2100 Bioanalyzer and agarose gel were used to assess RNA quality, and a NanoDrop 2000 was used to measure RNA concentration. Another study also made use of these data, one on T cells in Graves' hyperthyroidism and ophthalmopathy. As the second study states: A patient counted as having stable Graves' hyperthyroidism if no progression to ophthalmopathy occurred over 18 months of follow-up. Hyperthyroidism patients were aged 18 to 65 years and newly diagnosed, with disease duration of less than 2 months. Any patient with an uncontrolled infection, another autoimmune disease, pregnancy or lactation was excluded. Clinical symptoms, serum thyroxine and TRAb, thyroid ultrasound, and orbital computed tomography formed the basis for the diagnoses. A first-round RT-PCR of the TCR CDR3 used the HTBI primer set with the Qiagen OneStep RT-PCR kit. Most expanded thyroid clonotypes (frequency above 0.001) were also detected in blood, a finding suggesting that blood repertoires may reflect thyroid immune responses. A model built on a 13 V-J signature distinguished ophthalmopathy from stable hyperthyroidism, reaching roughly 88% sensitivity and under 84% specificity in cross-validation and 80%/75% in testing. During validation, the model predicted progression to ophthalmopathy a median of about 6.3 months ahead of onset, with almost 71% sensitivity and under 85% specificity. To identify distinguishing TCR V-J signatures, a discovery cohort of around 100 patients was used, comprising 43 with Graves' ophthalmopathy and some 60 with stable Graves' hyperthyroidism. Prospective prediction of ophthalmopathy was tested in an independent validation cohort consisting of fewer than 20 hyperthyroidism patients and approximately 16 patients who later progressed to ophthalmopathy. The approximately 98 discovery patients were randomly divided into training and test sets at a 7:3 ratio. Thyroid tissue and blood T-cell repertoires from about 6 Graves' hyperthyroidism patients were also compared in the study. After sampling, hyperthyroidism patients received methimazole starting at 30 mg daily, and ophthalmopathy patients received high-dose intravenous methylprednisolone. Libraries were constructed in a second round of multiplex PCR, after which size selection and purification were performed. Libraries were sequenced paired-end with 100 bp reads on an Illumina HiSeq2000. SOAPnuke was used to process the raw data, removing reads that contained adapters or uncalled bases, had a mean Phred below 15, or lacked an exact match to the constant primer or identifier. COPE v1.2.5 was used to merge the high-quality paired reads, and each unique nucleotide sequence was defined as a clonotype. Clonotypes were aligned to IMGT TRBV, TRBD and TRBJ reference segments using MiTCR v1.1. Only V-J combinations with frequency above 0.0001, covering about 99% of repertoires, were analysed. A TCS score was defined as the ratio of F50 (clonal expansion) to E x V (chaos), with BLOSUM62-based TCRdist applied between CDR3 peptides within each V-J. Welch's t-statistics and random forest reduced 500 to 550 V-J features to 13, which were used in a naive Bayes classifier (R e1071). No statistical method was used to fix the sample size in advance, and group allocation was not hidden from the investigators. The paper describes TCR Vbeta CDR3 sequencing of 135 peripheral blood samples, made up of fewer than 50 ophthalmopathy patients, over 70 hyperthyroidism patients and roughly 17 progressor patients.

The TCR comes from a woman in her twenties or thirties with Graves disease. Donor details come from another sample of the same person, matched by shared clones. This sequence uses TRBV4-1 and TRBJ2-6; the D gene is possibly TRBD2, with 5 bases matching. The sample was peripheral blood mononuclear cells (PBMCs), taken at new diagnosis, from a patient treated with antithyroid drugs. The DNA is TGCGCCAGCAGCCCTGTGGGAGCTGGGGCCAACGTCCTGACTTTC. This gives the protein CASSPVGAGANVLTF.